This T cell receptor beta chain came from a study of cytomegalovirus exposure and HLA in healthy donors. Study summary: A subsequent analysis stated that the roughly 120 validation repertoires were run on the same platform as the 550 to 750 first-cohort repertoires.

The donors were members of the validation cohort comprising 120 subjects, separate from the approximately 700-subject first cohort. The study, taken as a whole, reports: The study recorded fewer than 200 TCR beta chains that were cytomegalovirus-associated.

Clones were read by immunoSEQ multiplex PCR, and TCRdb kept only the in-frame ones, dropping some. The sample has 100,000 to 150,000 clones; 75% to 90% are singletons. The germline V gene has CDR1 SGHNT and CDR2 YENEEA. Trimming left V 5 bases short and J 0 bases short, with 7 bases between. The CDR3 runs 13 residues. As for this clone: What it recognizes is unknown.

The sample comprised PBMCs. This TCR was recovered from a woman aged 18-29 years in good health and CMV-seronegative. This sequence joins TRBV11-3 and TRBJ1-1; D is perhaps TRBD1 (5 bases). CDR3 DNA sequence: TGTGCCAGCAGCCTCAGGGTGAACACTGAAGCTTTCTTT. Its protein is CASSLRVNTEAFF.